Listed here are 17 T cell receptor beta chains from one sample, sequenced in a study of shared clonotypes between healthy human individuals. Using immunoSEQ multiplex PCR, the repertoire was profiled, and TCRdb retains in-frame clones only, with some absent. The sample lists a few million clones; around 94% were seen once. What was sequenced was naive CD4+ T cells sorted from blood. Subset denoted: CD45RA+ positively selected. The receptors derive from a man between 18 and 35 years old in good health.

The chain joins TRBV28 to TRBJ1-5; the match to TRBD1 covers 9 bases. The length of the CDR3 is 16 residues. The V gene end was trimmed by 1 base and the J gene end by 3 bases; junction bases not matched to a gene: 4. Germline assignment: CDR1 MDHEN and CDR2 SYDVKM. The CDR3 spells CASSLLGQGNNQPQHF. In DNA, the CDR3 is TGTGCCAGCAGTTTATTGGGACAGGGCAACAATCAGCCCCAGCATTTT.

The chain has TRBV7-2 and TRBJ2-5, with a possible D match to TRBD2 (5 bases). V gave up 5 bases and J gave up 1 base, with 14 bases separating them. CDR1 SGHTA and CDR2 FQGNSA come from the germline V gene. The CDR3 length is 15 residues. CDR3 DNA: TGTGCCAGCAGCCCCAGGAGGAGCGGCCAAGAGACCCAGTACTTC. This gives the protein CASSPRRSGQETQYF.

The V and J genes are TRBV6-1 and TRBJ1-4; TRBD1 might be the D (5 bases). Germline values: CDR1 MNHNS, CDR2 SASEGT. CDR3 length equals 14 residues. The germline V and J ends were trimmed by 4 bases and 8 bases, with 14 bases remaining between them. The CDR3 nucleotides read TGTGCCAGCAGTGTGGTGGCGAGGGGAGAAAAACTGTTTTTT. Residues: CASSVVARGEKLFF.

The V call is TRBV7-2, the J call TRBJ2-5, with 8 positions matching TRBD2. Germline values: CDR1 SGHTA, CDR2 FQGNSA. After removal of 2 bases from V and 5 bases from J, the junction contained 10 bases not matched to a gene. The CDR3 has 16 residues. CDR3 residues: CASSLLRAGAGETQYF. CDR3 DNA sequence: TGTGCCAGCAGCTTACTCCGAGCGGGAGCAGGGGAGACCCAGTACTTC. The full variable domain, in which reference TRBV7-2 and TRBJ2-5 provide the parts outside the CDR3, is GAGVSQSPSNKVTEKGKDVELRCDPISGHTALYWYRQSLGQGLEFLIYFQGNSAPDKSGLPSDRFSAERTGGSVSTLTIQRTQQEDSAVYLCASSLLRAGAGETQYFGPGTRLLVL.

The rearrangement joins TRBV18 to TRBJ1-4; no clear D gene. Germline V CDR1 and CDR2: KGHSH, LQKENI. The CDR3 loop spans 17 amino acids. With 3 bases removed from V and 4 bases from J, the gap between germline ends came to 18 bases. CDR3 DNA: TGTGCCAGCTCACCGACTGGCGGCAGTATACTTAATGAAAAACTGTTTTTT. As protein: CASSPTGGSILNEKLFF.

This rearrangement joins TRBV7-2 to TRBJ1-1, with D possibly being TRBD1 (6 bases). The CDR3 spans 15 residues. Germline CDR1 reads SGHTA; CDR2 reads FQGNSA. The germline V and J ends were trimmed by 2 bases and 1 base, with 11 bases remaining between them. In DNA, the CDR3 is TGTGCCAGCAGCTTAACCGGGACAACGAACACTGAAGCTTTCTTT. It encodes CASSLTGTTNTEAFF.

V and J are TRBV6-6 and TRBJ1-1, with D perhaps TRBD1 (6 bases). V shed 4 bases and J shed 4 bases, with 13 bases lying between them. CDR1 and CDR2 (germline): MNHNY, SVGAGI (reference sequence). This CDR3 region has 14 residues. The CDR3 nucleotides are TGTGCCAGCAGTTCTGGGACAATGAGCACTGAAGCTTTCTTT. Its translation: CASSSGTMSTEAFF.

This chain connects TRBV11-3 to TRBJ2-3; D gene uncertain. V was cut by 1 base and J by 2 bases, with 7 bases left in between. Germline loops: CDR1 SGHNT, CDR2 YENEEA. The CDR3 covers 14 residues. CDR3 region: CASSLAVSTDTQYF. The DNA for the CDR3 is TGTGCCAGCAGCTTAGCGGTCTCCACAGATACGCAGTATTTT.

CDR3 in DNA: TGTGCCAGCAGCTATGGAGGTAATGAAAAACTGTTTTTT. It specifies CASSYGGNEKLFF. The chain uses TRBV5-5 and TRBJ1-4; D is unresolved. CDR1 SGHKS and CDR2 YYEKEE come from the germline V gene (reference sequence). The germline V and J ends were trimmed by 3 bases and 4 bases, with 7 bases remaining between them. This CDR3 region has 13 residues. The full variable domain, in which reference TRBV5-5 and TRBJ1-4 provide the parts outside the CDR3, is DAGVTQSPTHLIKTRGQQVTLRCSPISGHKSVSWYQQVLGQGPQFIFQYYEKEERGRGNFPDRFSARQFPNYSSELNVNALLLGDSALYLCASSYGGNEKLFFGSGTQLSVL.

The sample holds a few counts of this clone. The J gene is TRBJ1-5, the V gene TRBV5-1, with D perhaps TRBD1 (6 bases). This CDR3 spans 14 amino acids. V lost 4 bases, J lost 5 bases, and 13 bases lay in between. In germline, CDR1 is SGHRS, CDR2 YFSETQ. CDR3 protein: CASSQGGKDQPQHF. CDR3 in DNA: TGCGCCAGCAGCCAAGGGGGTAAGGATCAGCCCCAGCATTTT.

The V call is TRBV11-2, the J call TRBJ2-1; 9 nucleotides align to TRBD2. Germline V CDR1 and CDR2: SGHAT, FQNNGV. The CDR3 consists of 16 residues. With 1 base clipped from V and 8 bases from J, the junction kept 9 bases outside the gene matches. CDR3 in DNA: TGTGCCAGCAGCTTAGGCTCCGGGACTAGCCCCTATGAGCAGTTCTTC. Protein sequence: CASSLGSGTSPYEQFF.

V gene TRBV5-1 combines with J gene TRBJ2-1; TRBD1 matches 9 bases. The CDR3 spans 14 residues. V shed 3 bases, J shed 6 bases, and the junction held 4 bases outside the gene matches. Germline V gene sequence: CDR1 SGHRS, CDR2 YFSETQ. Here the CDR3 DNA reads TGCGCCAGCAGCTCCACGACAGGGGGCAATGAGCAGTTCTTC. Translating it yields CASSSTTGGNEQFF.

The genes are TRBV2 and TRBJ2-7; possible D gene TRBD1, 6 bases. The CDR3 length is 13 residues. Germline-derived CDR1 and CDR2 are SNHLY and FYNNEI. V lost 4 bases, J lost 6 bases, and 13 bases lay in between. Here the CDR3 DNA reads TGTGCCAGCAGTGGGGGGCCCCGCTCCGAGCAGTACTTC. It codes for CASSGGPRSEQYF. Variable domain in full (rest from reference TRBV2 and TRBJ2-7): EPEVTQTPSHQVTQMGQEVILRCVPISNHLYFYWYRQILGQKVEFLVSFYNNEISEKSEIFDDQFSVERPDGSNFTLKIRSTKLEDSAMYFCASSGGPRSEQYFGPGTRLTVT.

The DNA of the CDR3 is TGTGCCAGTAGTAAGCGGGGACTAGACTCTGGGGCCAACGTCCTGACTTTC. This translates into CASSKRGLDSGANVLTF. This chain uses TRBV19 with TRBJ2-6; 8 positions match TRBD2. The ends lost 4 bases at V and 0 bases at J; junction bases unmatched: 5. This CDR3 is built from 17 residues. Germline loops: CDR1 LNHDA, CDR2 SQIVND (reference sequence).

The chain has TRBV28 and TRBJ2-1; D gene uncertain. Germline values: CDR1 MDHEN, CDR2 SYDVKM. Trimming shortened V by 2 bases and J by 2 bases, and 10 bases separated the two germline ends. This CDR3 contains 15 residues. CDR3 nucleotides: TGTGCCAGCAGTTTAGAAGCGTTAGCCTACAATGAGCAGTTCTTC. This codes for CASSLEALAYNEQFF.

CDR3 protein: CAWNEGAATGELFF. In DNA, the CDR3 is TGTGCCTGGAACGAGGGGGCGGCCACCGGGGAGCTGTTTTTT. V usage is TRBV30 and J usage is TRBJ2-2, with 7 bases lining up with TRBD1. Germline CDR1 reads GTSNPN; CDR2 reads SVGIG (reference sequence). This CDR3 spans 14 amino acids. J lost 4 bases, V lost 4 bases, and 6 bases had no gene match.

This clone was seen a handful of times. The rearrangement joins TRBV5-1 to TRBJ1-1; D not certain. The length of the CDR3 is 15 residues. Germline loops: CDR1 SGHRS, CDR2 YFSETQ. V was pared by 1 base and J by 8 bases, with 18 bases between. The CDR3, as DNA: TGCGCCAGCAGCTTGTATTTTGACCGCCAGGCCGAAGCTTTCTTT. Amino acids: CASSLYFDRQAEAFF.